This T cell receptor (beta chain) was documented in a study of metastatic and nonmetastatic thyroid tumors. Overall study context: Where malignant and benign thyroid patients were concerned, repertoires were compared across blood and tumor or nodule tissue. Study-wide points: The study reportedly found significantly higher TCR beta diversity in malignant thyroid tumors than benign nodules, in blood and tumor.

Nobody among the patients had been given any treatment before thyroid surgery. The table lists this clone with a few counts. Its specificity is not known. V was trimmed by 6 bases and J by 1 base, leaving 12 bases between them. Germline loops: CDR1 MNHNS, CDR2 SASEGT. The CDR3 is made up of 14 amino acids. As processed by the authors: A papillary thyroid cancer distant-metastasis classifier was built from CDR3 differences across clinicopathological groups. TCRdb reprocessed the PCR reads via MiXCR. TCRdb's processing, not the authors', yielded these V and J calls. The sample records about 48,000 clones, 22% being singletons.

The genes are TRBV6-1 and TRBJ1-1; D is uncertain. This clonotype originated in a male donor with papillary thyroid cancer or a benign thyroid nodule (not recorded which). Some clones in this sample may be carry-over from other donors' samples. The sample taken for sequencing was blood. The CDR3 sequence is CASSQTDGNTEAFF. The CDR3 region has the DNA TGTGCCAGCAGCCAAACGGACGGGAACACTGAAGCTTTCTTT.